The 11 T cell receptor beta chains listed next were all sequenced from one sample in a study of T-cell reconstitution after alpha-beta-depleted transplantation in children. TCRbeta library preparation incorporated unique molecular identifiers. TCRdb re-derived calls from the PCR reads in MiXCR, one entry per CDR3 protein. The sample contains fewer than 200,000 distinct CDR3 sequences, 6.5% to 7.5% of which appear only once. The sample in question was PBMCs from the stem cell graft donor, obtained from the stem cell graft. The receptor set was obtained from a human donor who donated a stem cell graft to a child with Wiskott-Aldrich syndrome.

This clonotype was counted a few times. CDR3 residues: CASSLSGVSPGELFF. DNA for the CDR3: TGCGCCAGCAGCTTGTCCGGGGTATCACCCGGGGAGCTGTTTTTT. This chain links TRBV5-1 with TRBJ2-2; D is perhaps TRBD2 (5 bases). This CDR3 is built from 15 residues. From germline, CDR1 is SGHRS and CDR2 YFSETQ. V lost 1 base and J 6 bases, leaving 13 bases between the germline ends.

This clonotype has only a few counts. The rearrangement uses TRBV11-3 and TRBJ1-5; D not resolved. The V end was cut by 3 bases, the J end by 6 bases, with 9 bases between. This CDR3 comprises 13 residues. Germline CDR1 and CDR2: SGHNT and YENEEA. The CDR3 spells CASSLAPSQPQHF. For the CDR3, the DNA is TGTGCCAGCAGCTTGGCCCCCAGTCAGCCCCAGCATTTT.

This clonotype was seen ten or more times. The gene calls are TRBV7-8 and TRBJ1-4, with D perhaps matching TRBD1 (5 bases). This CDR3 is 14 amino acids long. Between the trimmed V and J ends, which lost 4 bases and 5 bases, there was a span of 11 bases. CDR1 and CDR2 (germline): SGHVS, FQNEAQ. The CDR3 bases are TGTGCCAGCAGCTCGACAGAGATGAATGAAAAACTGTTTTTT. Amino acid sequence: CASSSTEMNEKLFF.

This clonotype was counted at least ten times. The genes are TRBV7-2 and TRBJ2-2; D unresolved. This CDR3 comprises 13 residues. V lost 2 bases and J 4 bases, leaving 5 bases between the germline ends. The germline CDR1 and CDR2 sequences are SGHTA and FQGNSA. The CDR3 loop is CASSLQSTGELFF. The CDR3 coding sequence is TGTGCCAGCAGCTTACAGTCCACCGGGGAGCTGTTTTTT.

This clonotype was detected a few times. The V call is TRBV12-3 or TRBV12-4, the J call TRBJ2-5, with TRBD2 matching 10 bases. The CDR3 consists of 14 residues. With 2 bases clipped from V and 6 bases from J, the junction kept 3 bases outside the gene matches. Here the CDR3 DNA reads TGTGCCAGCAGTTTAAGCGGGGGGGAGCAGACCCAGTACTTC. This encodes CASSLSGGEQTQYF.

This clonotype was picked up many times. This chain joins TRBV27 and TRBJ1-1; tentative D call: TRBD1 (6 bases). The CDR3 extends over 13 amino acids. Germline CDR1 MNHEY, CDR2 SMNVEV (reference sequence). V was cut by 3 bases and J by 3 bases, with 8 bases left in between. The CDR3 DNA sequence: TGTGCCAGCAGTTTTGAGGGGGACACTGAAGCTTTCTTT. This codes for CASSFEGDTEAFF.

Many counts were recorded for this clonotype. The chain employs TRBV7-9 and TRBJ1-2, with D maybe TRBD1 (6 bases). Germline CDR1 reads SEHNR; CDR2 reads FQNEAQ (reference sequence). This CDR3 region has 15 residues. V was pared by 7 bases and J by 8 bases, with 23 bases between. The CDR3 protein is CASIDLRTEVRGYTF. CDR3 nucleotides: TGTGCCAGCATCGATTTGAGGACAGAAGTACGCGGCTACACCTTC.

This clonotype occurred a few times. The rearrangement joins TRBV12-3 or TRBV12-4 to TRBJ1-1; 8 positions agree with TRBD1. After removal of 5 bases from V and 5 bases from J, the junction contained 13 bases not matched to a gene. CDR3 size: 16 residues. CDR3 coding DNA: TGTGCCAGCAGTGATCCCCCCGGACAGGGAAGAACTGAAGCTTTCTTT. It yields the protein CASSDPPGQGRTEAFF.

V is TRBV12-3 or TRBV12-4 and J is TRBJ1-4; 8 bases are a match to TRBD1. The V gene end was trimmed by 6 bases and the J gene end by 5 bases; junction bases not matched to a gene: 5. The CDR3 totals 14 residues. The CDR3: CASSPRDRNEKLFF. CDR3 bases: TGTGCCAGCAGCCCCCGGGACAGGAATGAAAAACTGTTTTTT.

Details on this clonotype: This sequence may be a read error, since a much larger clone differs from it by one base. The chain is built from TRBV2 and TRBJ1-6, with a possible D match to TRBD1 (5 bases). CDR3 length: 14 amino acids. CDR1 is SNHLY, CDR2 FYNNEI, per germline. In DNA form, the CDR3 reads TGTACCAGCAGCCGACAGTCGAATAATTCACCCCTCCACTTT. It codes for CTSSRQSNNSPLHF. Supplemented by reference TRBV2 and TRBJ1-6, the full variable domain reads EPEVTQTPSHQVTQMGQEVILRCVPISNHLYFYWYRQILGQKVEFLVSFYNNEISEKSEIFDDQFSVERPDGSNFTLKIRSTKLEDSAMYFCTSSRQSNNSPLHFGNGTRLTVT.

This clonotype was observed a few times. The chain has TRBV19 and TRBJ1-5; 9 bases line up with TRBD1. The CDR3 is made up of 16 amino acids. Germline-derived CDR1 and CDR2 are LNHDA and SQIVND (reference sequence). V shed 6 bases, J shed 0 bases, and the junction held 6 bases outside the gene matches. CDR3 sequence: CASRRTGVDSNQPQHF. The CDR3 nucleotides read TGTGCCAGTAGACGGACAGGGGTTGATAGCAATCAGCCCCAGCATTTT.